The clone carrying this TCR beta chain appeared a single time. V shed 6 bases and J shed 0 bases, with 11 bases lying between them. Looked up from germline, CDR1 is SQVTM and CDR2 is ANQGSEA. The CDR3 covers 13 residues. The data derive from a study of blood T cell repertoires in COVID-19. Study in general: Collection of acute and convalescent COVID-19 samples took place in the United States, Italy and Spain. In each case, the material was cDNA or gDNA derived from T cells, B-cell-depleted T cells, or PBMCs.

As originally analysed: Amplification of reference gene primers provided the estimated nucleated cell counts. TCRdb's copy holds only in-frame clones and misses some; the assay was immunoSEQ multiplex PCR. For V, J and clone size, that table is used; D and trimming come from the DNA. The sample yields 140,000 or so clones, 80% to 90% seen once. The chain joins TRBV29-1 to TRBJ1-1; a possible D gene is TRBD1 (6 bases). This receptor was identified in a woman aged 45-60 years with acute or convalescent COVID-19. The sequenced sample consisted of peripheral blood. CDR3 sequence: CSVPTGMNTEAFF. CDR3 nucleotides: TGCAGCGTACCGACAGGCATGAACACTGAAGCTTTCTTT. The whole variable domain, filled in from reference TRBV29-1 and TRBJ1-1, reads SAVISQKPSRDICQRGTSLTIQCQVDSQVTMMFWYRQQPGQSLTLIATANQGSEATYESGFVIDKFPISRPNLTFSTLTVSNMSPEDSSIYLCSVPTGMNTEAFFGQGTRLTVV.